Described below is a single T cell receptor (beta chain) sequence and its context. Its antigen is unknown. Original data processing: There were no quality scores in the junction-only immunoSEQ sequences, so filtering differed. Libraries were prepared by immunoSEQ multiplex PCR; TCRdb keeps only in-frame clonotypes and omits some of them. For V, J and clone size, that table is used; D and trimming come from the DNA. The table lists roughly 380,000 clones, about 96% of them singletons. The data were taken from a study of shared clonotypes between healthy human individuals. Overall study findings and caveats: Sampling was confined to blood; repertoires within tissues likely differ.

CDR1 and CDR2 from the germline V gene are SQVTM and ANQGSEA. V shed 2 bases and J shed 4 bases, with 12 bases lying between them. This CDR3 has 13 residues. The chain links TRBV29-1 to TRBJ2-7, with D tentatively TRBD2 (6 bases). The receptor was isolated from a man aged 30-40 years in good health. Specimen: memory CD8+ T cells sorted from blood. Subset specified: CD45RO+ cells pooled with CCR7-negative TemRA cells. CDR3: CSVELVSGYEQYF. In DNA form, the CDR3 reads TGCAGCGTTGAATTGGTTAGCGGTTACGAGCAGTACTTC.